The 10 T cell receptor beta chains given below trace back to one sample, sequenced in a study of blood T cell repertoires in COVID-19. The data were produced by immunoSEQ multiplex PCR, yet TCRdb's version contains in-frame clones alone and is incomplete. Altogether around 100,000 clones are present, over 75% being singletons, with the ten largest covering about 20%. The material sequenced was peripheral blood. These receptor sequences come from a man in his 70s with active or convalescent COVID-19.

This chain connects TRBV23-1 to TRBJ1-2; no clear D gene. TRBV23-1 is an ORF, with its function uncertain. The CDR3 sequence is 13 residues long. Trimming left V 9 bases short and J 2 bases short, with 13 bases between. In DNA form, the CDR3 reads TGCGCCAGTAACTATCCAAGAAACTATGGCTACACCTTC. This gives the protein CASNYPRNYGYTF.

The table lists this clone with a few counts. The rearrangement links TRBV3-1 (or the pseudogene TRBV3-2) to TRBJ2-5; TRBD2 might be the D (6 bases). This CDR3 region has 16 residues. CDR1 is LGHDT, CDR2 YNNKEL, per germline (reference sequence). V gave up 5 bases and J gave up 5 bases, with 21 bases separating them. The CDR3 reads CASSARGLGGMETQYF. The CDR3 bases are TGTGCCAGCAGCGCAAGAGGGTTGGGCGGGATGGAGACCCAGTACTTC.

This clone was seen just once. The chain is built from TRBV5-4 and TRBJ2-5, with 12 nucleotides matching TRBD1. The CDR3 is 16 residues long. Unmatched junction bases numbered 6, after V lost 4 bases and J lost 2 bases. CDR1 and CDR2 from the germline V gene are SGHNT and YYREEE (reference sequence). CDR3 DNA: TGTGCCAGCAGCCGTCGGGACAGGGGGCCACAAGAGACCCAGTACTTC. Amino acid sequence: CASSRRDRGPQETQYF.

The J gene is TRBJ1-2, the V gene TRBV29-1; TRBD1 matches 7 bases. The CDR3 contains 12 residues. CDR1 and CDR2 (germline): SQVTM, ANQGSEA. The V segment lost 6 bases and the J segment 4 bases; nucleotides outside the gene matches: 5. The CDR3 DNA sequence: TGCAGCGTAGAACAGGGGATCTATGGCTACACCTTC. The encoded protein is CSVEQGIYGYTF.

The chain employs TRBV7-3 and TRBJ1-6; 7 bases match TRBD1. Per the germline V gene, CDR1 is SGHTA and CDR2 is FQGTGA. CDR3 length: 16 residues. J gave up 0 bases and V 5 bases, and 4 bases lay outside the gene matches. The CDR3: CASSTSGGSYNSPLHF. CDR3 in DNA: TGTGCCAGCAGCACCTCAGGGGGCTCCTATAATTCACCCCTCCACTTT.

This chain connects TRBV5-1 to TRBJ1-2, with 7 bases lining up with TRBD1. CDR1 is SGHRS and CDR2 is YFSETQ in the germline V gene. The ends lost 4 bases at V and 3 bases at J; junction bases unmatched: 9. The CDR3 runs 15 residues. Written as DNA, the CDR3 is TGCGCCAGCAGCCGAGAACCCGGGACAGACTATGGCTACACCTTC. As protein: CASSREPGTDYGYTF. Complete variable domain (other parts from reference TRBV5-1 and TRBJ1-2): KAGVTQTPRYLIKTRGQQVTLSCSPISGHRSVSWYQQTPGQGLQFLFEYFSETQRNKGNFPGRFSGRQFSNSRSEMNVSTLELGDSALYLCASSREPGTDYGYTFGSGTRLTVV.

V is TRBV10-3 and J is TRBJ2-2; D gene uncertain. Germline values: CDR1 ENHRY, CDR2 SYGVKD. Trimming took off 7 bases at V and 0 bases at J, with 9 bases between the two ends. This CDR3 region has 14 residues. This CDR3 is CAIKNGANTGELFF. CDR3 sequence (DNA): TGTGCCATCAAAAACGGAGCGAACACCGGGGAGCTGTTTTTT.

This clone showed up just once. The genes are TRBV7-9 and TRBJ1-2; possibly TRBD1 for D (5 bases). The CDR3 runs to 14 residues. V lost 7 bases and J lost 10, with 22 bases in between. From germline, CDR1 is SEHNR and CDR2 FQNEAQ (reference sequence). The CDR3 DNA sequence: TGTGCCAGCACCCCCTGGGGCAGGTCAGATGACTACACCTTC. Translating gives CASTPWGRSDDYTF.

This sequence joins TRBV3-1 (or the pseudogene TRBV3-2) and TRBJ1-2; possibly TRBD1 for D (5 bases). CDR1 and CDR2 from the germline V gene are LGHDT and YNNKEL (reference sequence). V was pared by 0 bases and J by 7 bases, with 12 bases between. The CDR3 is 14 residues long. The CDR3 spells CASSQDRVLTGYTF. The CDR3 DNA reads TGTGCCAGCAGCCAAGACAGGGTATTGACTGGCTACACCTTC.

The rearrangement joins TRBV14 to TRBJ1-2; D possibly corresponds to TRBD1 (6 bases). The CDR3 is 14 residues long. V lost 5 bases and J 8 bases, leaving 18 bases between the germline ends. Germline assignment: CDR1 SGHDN and CDR2 FVKESK. The CDR3 reads CASSSLGRGSGYTF. The CDR3 region has the DNA TGTGCCAGCAGCTCTCTTGGGAGGGGGAGCGGCTACACCTTC.